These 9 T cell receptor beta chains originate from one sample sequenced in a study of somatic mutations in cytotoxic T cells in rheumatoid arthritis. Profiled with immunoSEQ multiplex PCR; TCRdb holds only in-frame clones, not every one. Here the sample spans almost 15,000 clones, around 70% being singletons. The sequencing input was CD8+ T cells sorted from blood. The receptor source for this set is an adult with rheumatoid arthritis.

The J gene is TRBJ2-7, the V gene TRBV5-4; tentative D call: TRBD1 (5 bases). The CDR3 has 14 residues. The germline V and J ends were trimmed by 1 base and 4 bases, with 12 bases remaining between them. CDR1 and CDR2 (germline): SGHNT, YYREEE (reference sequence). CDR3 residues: CASSLRGSPYEQYF. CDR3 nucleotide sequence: TGTGCCAGCAGCTTGAGGGGTAGCCCATACGAGCAGTACTTC.

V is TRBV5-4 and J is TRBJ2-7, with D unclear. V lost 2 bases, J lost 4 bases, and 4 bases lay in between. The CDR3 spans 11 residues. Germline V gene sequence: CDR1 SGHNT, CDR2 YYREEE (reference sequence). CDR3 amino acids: CASSLGYEQYF. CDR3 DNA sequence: TGTGCCAGCAGCTTAGGGTACGAGCAGTACTTC.

CDR3 coding DNA: TGTGCCAGCAGCTTAGAACTGGTAAGCTCCTACGAGCAGTACTTC. Its translation: CASSLELVSSYEQYF. The chain employs TRBV7-9 and TRBJ2-7; unclear D gene. Germline V lookup: CDR1 SEHNR, CDR2 FQNEAQ (reference sequence). The CDR3 is 15 residues long. The V and J ends lost 1 base and 0 bases respectively, with 10 bases between them.

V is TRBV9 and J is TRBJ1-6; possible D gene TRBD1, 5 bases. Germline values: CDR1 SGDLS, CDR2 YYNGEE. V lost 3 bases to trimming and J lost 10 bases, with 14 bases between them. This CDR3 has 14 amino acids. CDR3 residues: CASSETAGGSPLHF. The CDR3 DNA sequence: TGTGCCAGCAGCGAGACAGCAGGAGGGTCACCCCTCCACTTT.

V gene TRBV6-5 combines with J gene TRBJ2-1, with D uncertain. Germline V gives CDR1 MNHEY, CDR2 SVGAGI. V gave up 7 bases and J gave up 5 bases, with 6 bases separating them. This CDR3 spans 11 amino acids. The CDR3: CASTFDNEQFF. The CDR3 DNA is TGTGCCAGCACTTTTGACAATGAGCAGTTCTTC.

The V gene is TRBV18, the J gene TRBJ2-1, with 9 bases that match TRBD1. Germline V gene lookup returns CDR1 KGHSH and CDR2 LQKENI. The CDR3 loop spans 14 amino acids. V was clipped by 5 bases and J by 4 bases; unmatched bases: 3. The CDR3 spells CASSVDRGYNEQFF. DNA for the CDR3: TGTGCCAGCTCAGTAGACAGGGGGTACAATGAGCAGTTCTTC.

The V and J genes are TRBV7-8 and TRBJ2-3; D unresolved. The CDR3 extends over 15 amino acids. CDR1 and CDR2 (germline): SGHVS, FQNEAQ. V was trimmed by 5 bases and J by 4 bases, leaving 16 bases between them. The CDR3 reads CASSTTNSLADTQYF. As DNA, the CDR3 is TGTGCCAGCAGCACGACCAACAGTCTAGCAGATACGCAGTATTTT.

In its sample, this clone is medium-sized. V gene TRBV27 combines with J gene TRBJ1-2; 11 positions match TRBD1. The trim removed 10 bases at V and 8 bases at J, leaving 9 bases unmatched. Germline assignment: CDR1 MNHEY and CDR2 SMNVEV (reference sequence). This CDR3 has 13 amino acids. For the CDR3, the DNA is TGTGCCACCAGCCGGACAGGGGGCTGGGGCTACACCTTC. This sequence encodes CATSRTGGWGYTF.

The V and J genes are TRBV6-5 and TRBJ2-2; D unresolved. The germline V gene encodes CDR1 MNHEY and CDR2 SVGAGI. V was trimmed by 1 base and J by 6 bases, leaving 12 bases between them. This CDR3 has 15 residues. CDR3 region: CASSYFEVGSGELFF. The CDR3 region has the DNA TGTGCCAGCAGTTACTTTGAGGTTGGGTCCGGGGAGCTGTTTTTT.